This TCR beta chain emerged from a study of T cells after posttransplantation cyclophosphamide (dated by TCRdb to about 2016). For the wider study: Using TRB sequencing, the study followed how the T cell repertoire reconstituted after myeloablative bone marrow transplantation in which posttransplantation cyclophosphamide served as GVHD prophylaxis. Antigen receptor sequencing covered samples from some 35 PTCy-treated patients and 16 of their related bone marrow donors. TRB sequencing was performed on blood from all 35 or so PTCy patients with 1-year posttransplant specimens. In 3 patients, TRB sequencing was also performed on up to about 3 more blood samples taken 2 to 5.2 years after transplant, and in several patients, pretransplant blood was also TRB-sequenced. Because TRA and TRB clonality were tightly correlated in nine or ten samples, subsequent TCR analyses were focused on TRB only. Public TRB sequences were checked against a database of over 3,500 sequences associated with responses to pathogens, tumor antigens, self-antigens and alloantigens.

Peripheral blood samples were provided by related bone marrow donors on the day of marrow donation. Mononuclear cells from peripheral blood and bone marrow were separated by Ficoll-Hypaque density centrifugation and then cryopreserved. What the work shows at the level of the full study, not this receptor alone: Donor-recipient similarity was low at 1-2 months but rose over the first year, and later blood repertoires were often dominated by donor CD8+ memory clones. Across over 40 patients, TRB clonality was highly associated with recipient CMV seropositivity and CMV reactivation, and PTCy diversity was similar to diversity in CNI/methotrexate controls. The TRB repertoires of T cells infiltrating skin or GI tract showed only limited overlap with the TRB repertoires of T cells in blood.

V drops 6 bases and J drops 2 bases, leaving 13 bases in between. Measured from the cysteine to the phenylalanine, the CDR3 is 14 residues long. Here the CDR3 DNA is all that survives: 42 bases in frame from base 1. The germline V gene specifies SGDLS as CDR1 and YYNGEE as CDR2. TRB sequencing used genomic DNA with the immunoSEQ assay at survey resolution or the hsTCRB kit. Per the authors' processing: The immunoSEQ software handled initial read processing, and the LymphoSeq R package was used for repertoire analyses. Clonality was computed as 1 minus normalized Shannon entropy; Gini coefficient was also calculated for each TRB dataset. Phenotypes of unsorted samples were inferred by mapping TRB sequences from sorted subsets of the recipient or donor onto unsorted samples of the same recipient. What TCRdb holds here is the immuneACCESS table cut down to in-frame rearrangements. Part of the clones is not present; checked against another copy, under half of the missing clones reflect an unresolved V gene, and the others are unexplained. That table furnishes V, J and clone size, whereas the DNA furnished D and trimming. For this sample, about 37,000 clones appear and none is a singleton. The ten largest clones capture about 6.2% of the sample.

This clone showed up many times. Which antigen it targets is not known. No base quality values were provided; no much bigger clone lies one nucleotide off. Material for sequencing was PBMCs. The source is a man aged 25-45 years in good health and a related stem cell transplant donor. The chain was built from TRBV9 and TRBJ2-3; TRBD1 is possibly the D segment (7 matching bases). Here is the DNA: TGTGCCAGCAACCCCAGGGGGGTCACAGATACGCAGTATTTT. Translated, this gives CASNPRGVTDTQYF.